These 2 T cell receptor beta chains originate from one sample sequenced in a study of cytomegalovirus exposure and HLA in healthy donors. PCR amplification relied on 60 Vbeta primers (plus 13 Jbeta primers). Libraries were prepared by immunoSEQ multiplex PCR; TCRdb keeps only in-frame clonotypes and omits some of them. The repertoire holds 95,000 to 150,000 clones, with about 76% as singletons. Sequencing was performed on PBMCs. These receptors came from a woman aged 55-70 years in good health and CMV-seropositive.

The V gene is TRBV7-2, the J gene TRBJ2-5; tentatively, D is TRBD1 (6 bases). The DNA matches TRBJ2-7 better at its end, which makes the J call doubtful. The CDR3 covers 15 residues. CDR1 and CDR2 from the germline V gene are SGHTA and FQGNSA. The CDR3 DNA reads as TGTGCCAGCAGCTTAGGAGGGGGTTTAACCTACGAGCAGTACTTC. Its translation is CASSLGGGLTYEQYF.

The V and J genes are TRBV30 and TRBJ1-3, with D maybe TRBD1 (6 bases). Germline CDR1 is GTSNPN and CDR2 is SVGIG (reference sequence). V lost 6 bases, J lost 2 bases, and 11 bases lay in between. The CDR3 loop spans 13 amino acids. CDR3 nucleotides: TGTGCCTGTAAACAGGGAGCTGGAAACACCATATATTTT. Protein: CACKQGAGNTIYF. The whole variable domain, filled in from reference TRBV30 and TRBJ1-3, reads SQTIHQWPATLVQPVGSPLSLECTVEGTSNPNLYWYRQAAGRGLQLLFYSVGIGQISSEVPQNLSASRPQDRQFILSSKKLLLSDSGFYLCACKQGAGNTIYFGEGSWLTVV.